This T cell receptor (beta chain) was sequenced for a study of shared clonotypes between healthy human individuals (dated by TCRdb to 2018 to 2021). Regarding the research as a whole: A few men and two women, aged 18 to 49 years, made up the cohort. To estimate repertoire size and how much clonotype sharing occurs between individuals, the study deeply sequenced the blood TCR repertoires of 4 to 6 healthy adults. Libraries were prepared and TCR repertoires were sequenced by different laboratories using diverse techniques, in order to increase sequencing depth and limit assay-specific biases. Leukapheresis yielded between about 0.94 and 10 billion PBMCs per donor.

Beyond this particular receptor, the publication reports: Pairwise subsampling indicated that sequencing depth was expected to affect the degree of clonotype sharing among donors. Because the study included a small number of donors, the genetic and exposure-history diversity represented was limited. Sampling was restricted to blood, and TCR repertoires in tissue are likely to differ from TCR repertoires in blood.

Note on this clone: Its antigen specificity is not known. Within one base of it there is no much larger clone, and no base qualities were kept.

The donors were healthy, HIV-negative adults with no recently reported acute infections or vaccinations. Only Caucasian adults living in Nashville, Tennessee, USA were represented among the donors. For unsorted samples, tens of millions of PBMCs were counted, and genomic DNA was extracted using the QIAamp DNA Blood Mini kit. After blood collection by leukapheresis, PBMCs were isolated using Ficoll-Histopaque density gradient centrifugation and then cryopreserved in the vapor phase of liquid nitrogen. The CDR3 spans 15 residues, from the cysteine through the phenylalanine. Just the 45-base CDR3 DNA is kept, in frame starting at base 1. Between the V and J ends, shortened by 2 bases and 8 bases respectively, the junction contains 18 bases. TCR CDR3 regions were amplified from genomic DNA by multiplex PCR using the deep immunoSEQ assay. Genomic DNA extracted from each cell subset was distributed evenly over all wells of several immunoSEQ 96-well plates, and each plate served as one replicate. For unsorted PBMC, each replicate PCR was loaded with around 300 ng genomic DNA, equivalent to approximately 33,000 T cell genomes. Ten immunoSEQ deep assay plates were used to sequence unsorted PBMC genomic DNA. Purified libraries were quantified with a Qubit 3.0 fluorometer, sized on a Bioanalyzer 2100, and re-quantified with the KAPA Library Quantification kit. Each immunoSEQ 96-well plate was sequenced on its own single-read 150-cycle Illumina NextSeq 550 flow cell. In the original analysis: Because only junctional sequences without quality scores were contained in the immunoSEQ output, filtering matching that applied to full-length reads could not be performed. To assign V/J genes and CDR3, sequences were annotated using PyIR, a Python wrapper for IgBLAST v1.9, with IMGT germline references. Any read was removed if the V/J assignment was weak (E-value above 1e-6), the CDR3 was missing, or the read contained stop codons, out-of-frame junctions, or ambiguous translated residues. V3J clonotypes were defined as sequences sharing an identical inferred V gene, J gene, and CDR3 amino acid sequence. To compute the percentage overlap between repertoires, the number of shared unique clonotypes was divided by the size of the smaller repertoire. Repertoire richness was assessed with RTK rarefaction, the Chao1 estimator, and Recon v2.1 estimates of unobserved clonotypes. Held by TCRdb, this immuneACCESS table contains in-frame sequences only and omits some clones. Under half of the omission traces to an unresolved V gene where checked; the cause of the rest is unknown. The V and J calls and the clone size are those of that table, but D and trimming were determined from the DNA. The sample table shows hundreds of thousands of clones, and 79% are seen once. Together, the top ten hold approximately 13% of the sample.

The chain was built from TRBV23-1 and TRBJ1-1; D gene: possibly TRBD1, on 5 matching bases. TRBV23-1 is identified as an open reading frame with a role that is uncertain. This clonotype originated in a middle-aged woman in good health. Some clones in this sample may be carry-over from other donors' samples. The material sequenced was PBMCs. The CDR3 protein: CASSQEPVRALEAFF. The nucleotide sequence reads TGCGCCAGCAGTCAAGAGCCTGTCAGGGCGCTCGAAGCTTTCTTT.